This TCR beta chain was sequenced for a study of T cells in Graves' hyperthyroidism and ophthalmopathy. On the study more broadly: It was at initial diagnosis, before any treatment, that peripheral blood was collected. Findings and limits, study-wide: Ophthalmopathy could be told apart from stable hyperthyroidism with a 13 V-J model. The model anticipated ophthalmopathy a median around six months pre-onset. Expanded thyroid clonotypes (above 0.001) were mostly also found in blood.

This clonotype was seen at least ten times. The target antigen is unknown. CDR3 length equals 14 residues. The V gene's germline CDR1 is KGHSH and CDR2 LQKENI. The junction had 6 bases not matched to a gene; V was cut back by 1 base and J by 9 bases. RNA transcripts served as the template for amplifying TCR beta CDR3 regions. RT-PCR in the first round (using the HTBI primer set) targeted the TCR CDR3. A single record per CDR3 protein comes from TCRdb applying MiXCR to the multiplex PCR reads. The sample has about 360,000 distinct CDR3 sequences; approximately 15% are singletons. The sample consisted of blood. V and J are TRBV18 and TRBJ2-1, with 7 bases that match TRBD1. The source is a woman between 18 and 29 years old with Graves' hyperthyroidism that later progressed to Graves' ophthalmopathy. CDR3 in DNA: TGTGCCAGCTCACCACGACAGGGAGACGGTGAGCAGTTCTTC. Its translation: CASSPRQGDGEQFF. Combining the CDR3 with reference TRBV18 and TRBJ2-1 gives the whole variable domain NAGVMQNPRHLVRRRGQEARLRCSPMKGHSHVYWYRQLPEEGLKFMVYLQKENIIDESGMPKERFSAEFPKEGPSILRIQQVVRGDSAAYFCASSPRQGDGEQFFGPGTRLTVL.